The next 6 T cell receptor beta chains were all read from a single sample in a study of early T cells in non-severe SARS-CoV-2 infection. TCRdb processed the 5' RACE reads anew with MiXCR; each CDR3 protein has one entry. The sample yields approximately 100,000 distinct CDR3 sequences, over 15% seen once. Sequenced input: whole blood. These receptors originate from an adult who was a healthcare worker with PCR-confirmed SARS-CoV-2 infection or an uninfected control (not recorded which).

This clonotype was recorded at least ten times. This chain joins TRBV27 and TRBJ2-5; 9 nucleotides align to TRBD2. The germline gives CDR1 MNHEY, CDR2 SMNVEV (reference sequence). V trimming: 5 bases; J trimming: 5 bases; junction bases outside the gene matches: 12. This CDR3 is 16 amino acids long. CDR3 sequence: CASSPPSAGGPETQYF. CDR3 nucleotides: TGTGCCAGCAGTCCTCCCTCGGCGGGGGGGCCGGAGACCCAGTACTTC.

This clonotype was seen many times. CDR3 sequence: CASSYSTGSQPQHF. The CDR3 region has the DNA TGTGCCAGCAGTTACTCGACAGGGAGTCAGCCCCAGCATTTT. The chain has TRBV6-2 or TRBV6-3 and TRBJ1-5; the match to TRBD1 covers 7 bases. The CDR3 is 14 amino acids. Germline trimming cut 0 bases from V and 6 bases from J; bases unmatched to any gene: 2. Germline V gene sequence: CDR1 MNHEY, CDR2 SVGEGT.

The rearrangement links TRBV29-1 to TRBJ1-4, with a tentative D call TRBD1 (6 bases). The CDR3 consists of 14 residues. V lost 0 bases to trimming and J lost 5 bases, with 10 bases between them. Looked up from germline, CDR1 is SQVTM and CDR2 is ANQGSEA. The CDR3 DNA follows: TGCAGCGTTGAAGAAGGCGGGACAAATGAAAAACTGTTTTTT. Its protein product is CSVEEGGTNEKLFF.

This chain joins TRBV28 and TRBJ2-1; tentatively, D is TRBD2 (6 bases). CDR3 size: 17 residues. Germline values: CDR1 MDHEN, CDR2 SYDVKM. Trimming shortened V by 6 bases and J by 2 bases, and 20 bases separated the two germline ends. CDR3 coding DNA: TGTGCCAGCAGGACTGTCGTGGTAGCGGAAACCTACAATGAGCAGTTCTTC. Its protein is CASRTVVVAETYNEQFF.

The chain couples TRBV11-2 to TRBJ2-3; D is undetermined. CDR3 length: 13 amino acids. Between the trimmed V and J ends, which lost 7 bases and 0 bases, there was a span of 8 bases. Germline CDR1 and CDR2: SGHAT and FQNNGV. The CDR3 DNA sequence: TGTGCCAGCAAGAAGCGTAGCACAGATACGCAGTATTTT. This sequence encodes CASKKRSTDTQYF.

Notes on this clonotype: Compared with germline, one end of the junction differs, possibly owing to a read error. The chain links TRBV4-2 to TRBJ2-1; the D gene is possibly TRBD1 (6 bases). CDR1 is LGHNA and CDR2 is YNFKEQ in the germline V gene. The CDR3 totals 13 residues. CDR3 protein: CTSSQSGGPEQFF. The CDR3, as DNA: TGTACCAGCAGCCAAAGTGGGGGCCCTGAGCAGTTCTTC.